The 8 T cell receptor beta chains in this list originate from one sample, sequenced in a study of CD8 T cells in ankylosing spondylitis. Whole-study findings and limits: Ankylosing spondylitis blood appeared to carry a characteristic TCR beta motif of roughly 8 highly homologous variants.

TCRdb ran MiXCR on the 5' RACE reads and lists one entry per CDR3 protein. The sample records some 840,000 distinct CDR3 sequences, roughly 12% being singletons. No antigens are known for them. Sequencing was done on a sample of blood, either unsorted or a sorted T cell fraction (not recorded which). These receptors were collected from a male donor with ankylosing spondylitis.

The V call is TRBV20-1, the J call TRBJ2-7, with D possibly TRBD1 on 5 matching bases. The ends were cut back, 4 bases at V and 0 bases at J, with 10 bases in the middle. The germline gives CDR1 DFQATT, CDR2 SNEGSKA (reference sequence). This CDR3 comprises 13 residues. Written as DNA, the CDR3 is TGCAGTGCTACCGCCGGACACTCCTACGAGCAGTACTTC. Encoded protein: CSATAGHSYEQYF.

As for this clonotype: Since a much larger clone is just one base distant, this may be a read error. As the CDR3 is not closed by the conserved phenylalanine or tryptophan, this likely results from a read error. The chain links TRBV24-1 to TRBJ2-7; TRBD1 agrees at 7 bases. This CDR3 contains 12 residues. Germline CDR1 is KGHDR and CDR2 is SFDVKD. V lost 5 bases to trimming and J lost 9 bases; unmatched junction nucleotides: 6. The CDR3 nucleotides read TGTGCCACCAGTGGAGGGACAGCCGTGCAGTACCTC. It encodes CATSGGTAVQYL.

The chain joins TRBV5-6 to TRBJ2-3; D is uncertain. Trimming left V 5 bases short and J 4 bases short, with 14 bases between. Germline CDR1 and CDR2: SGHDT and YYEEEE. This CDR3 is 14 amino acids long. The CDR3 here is CASRRTPSSDTQYF. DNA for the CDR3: TGTGCCAGCAGACGGACCCCCAGTTCAGATACGCAGTATTTT.

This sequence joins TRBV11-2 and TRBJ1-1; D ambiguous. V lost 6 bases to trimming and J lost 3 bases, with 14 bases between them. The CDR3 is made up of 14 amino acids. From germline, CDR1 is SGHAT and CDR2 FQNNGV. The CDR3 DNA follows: TGTGCCAGCAGTACTTTTGTCTGGGACACTGAAGCTTTCTTT. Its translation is CASSTFVWDTEAFF.

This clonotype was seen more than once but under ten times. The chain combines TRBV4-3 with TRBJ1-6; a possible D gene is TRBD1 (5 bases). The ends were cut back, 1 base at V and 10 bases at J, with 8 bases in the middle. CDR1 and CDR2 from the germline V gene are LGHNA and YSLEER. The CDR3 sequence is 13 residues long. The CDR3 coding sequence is TGCGCCAGCAGCCAAGGTCAGGGCTCACCCCTCCACTTT. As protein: CASSQGQGSPLHF.

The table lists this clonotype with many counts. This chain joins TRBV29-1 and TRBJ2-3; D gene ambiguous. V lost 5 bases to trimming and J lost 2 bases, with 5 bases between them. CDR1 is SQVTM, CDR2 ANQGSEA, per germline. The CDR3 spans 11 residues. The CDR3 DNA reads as TGCAGCGTTACGCTCACAGATACGCAGTATTTT. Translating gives CSVTLTDTQYF.

The CDR3 DNA sequence: TGTGCCAGCAGGACGGGACTAGGGGTTTACAATGAGCAGTTCTTC. Protein: CASRTGLGVYNEQFF. The chain carries TRBV6-1 and TRBJ2-1; TRBD2 matches at 8 bases. This CDR3 has 15 amino acids. The V segment lost 6 bases and the J segment 4 bases; nucleotides outside the gene matches: 8. Germline-derived CDR1 and CDR2 are MNHNS and SASEGT.

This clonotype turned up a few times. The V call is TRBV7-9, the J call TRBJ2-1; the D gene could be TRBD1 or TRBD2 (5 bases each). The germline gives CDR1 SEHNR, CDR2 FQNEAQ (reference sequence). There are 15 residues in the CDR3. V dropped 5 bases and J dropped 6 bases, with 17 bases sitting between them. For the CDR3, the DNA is TGTGCCAGCAGCCTTAGGACGGGACCGAGCAATGAGCAGTTCTTC. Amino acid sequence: CASSLRTGPSNEQFF.